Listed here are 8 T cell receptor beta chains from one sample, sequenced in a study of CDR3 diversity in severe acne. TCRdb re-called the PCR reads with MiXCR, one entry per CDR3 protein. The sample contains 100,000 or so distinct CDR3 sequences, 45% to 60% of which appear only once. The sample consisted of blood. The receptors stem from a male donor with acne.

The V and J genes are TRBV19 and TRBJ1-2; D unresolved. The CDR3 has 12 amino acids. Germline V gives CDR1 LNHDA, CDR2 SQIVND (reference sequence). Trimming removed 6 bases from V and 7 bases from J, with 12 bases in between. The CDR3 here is CASRPGSLGYTF. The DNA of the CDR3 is TGTGCCAGTAGACCGGGGAGTCTTGGCTACACCTTC.

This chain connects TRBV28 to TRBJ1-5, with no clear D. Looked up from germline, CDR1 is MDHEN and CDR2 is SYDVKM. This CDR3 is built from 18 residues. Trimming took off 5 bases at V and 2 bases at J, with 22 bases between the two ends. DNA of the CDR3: TGTGCCAGCAGTACCTCGGGATTTCGGAGTGATGGCAATCAGCCCCAGCATTTT. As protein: CASSTSGFRSDGNQPQHF. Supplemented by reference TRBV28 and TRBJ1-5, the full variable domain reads DVKVTQSSRYLVKRTGEKVFLECVQDMDHENMFWYRQDPGLGLRLIYFSYDVKMKEKGDIPEGYSVSREKKERFSLILESASTNQTSMYLCASSTSGFRSDGNQPQHFGDGTRLSIL.

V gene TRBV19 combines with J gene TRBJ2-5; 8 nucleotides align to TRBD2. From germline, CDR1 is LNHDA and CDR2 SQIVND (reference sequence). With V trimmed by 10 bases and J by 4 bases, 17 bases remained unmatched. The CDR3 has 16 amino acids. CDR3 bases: TGTGCCACCGCCCGCCTGACTAGCGAGGCTAGAGAGACCCAGTACTTC. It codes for CATARLTSEARETQYF. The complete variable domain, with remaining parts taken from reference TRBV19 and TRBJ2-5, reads DGGITQSPKYLFRKEGQNVTLSCEQNLNHDAMYWYRQDPGQGLRLIYYSQIVNDFQKGDIAEGYSVSREKKESFPLTVTSAQKNPTAFYLCATARLTSEARETQYFGPGTRLLVL.

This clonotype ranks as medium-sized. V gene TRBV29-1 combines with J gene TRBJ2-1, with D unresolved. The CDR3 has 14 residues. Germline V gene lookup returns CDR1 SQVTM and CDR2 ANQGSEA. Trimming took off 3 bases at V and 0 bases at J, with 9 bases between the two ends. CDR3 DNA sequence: TGCAGCGTTGATTCGCCGAGCTCCTACAATGAGCAGTTCTTC. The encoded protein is CSVDSPSSYNEQFF.

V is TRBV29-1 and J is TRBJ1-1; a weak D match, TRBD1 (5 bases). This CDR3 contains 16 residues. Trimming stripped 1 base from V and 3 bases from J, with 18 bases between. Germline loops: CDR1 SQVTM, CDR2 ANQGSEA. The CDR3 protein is CSVEAVRVTAYTEAFF. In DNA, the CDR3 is TGCAGCGTTGAAGCTGTGAGGGTGACAGCGTACACTGAAGCTTTCTTT.

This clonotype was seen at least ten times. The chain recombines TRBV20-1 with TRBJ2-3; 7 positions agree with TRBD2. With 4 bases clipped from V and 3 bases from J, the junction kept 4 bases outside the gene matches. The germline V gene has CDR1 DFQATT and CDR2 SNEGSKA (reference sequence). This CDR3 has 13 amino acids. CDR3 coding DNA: TGCAGTGCTATAAGCGGGATGACAGATACGCAGTATTTT. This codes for CSAISGMTDTQYF.

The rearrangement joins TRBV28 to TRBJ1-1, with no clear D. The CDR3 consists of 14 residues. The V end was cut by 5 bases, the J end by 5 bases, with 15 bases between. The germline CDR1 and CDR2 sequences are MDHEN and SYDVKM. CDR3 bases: TGTGCCAGCAGTCCCCCCGGCCCCGGAACTGAAGCTTTCTTT. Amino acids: CASSPPGPGTEAFF.

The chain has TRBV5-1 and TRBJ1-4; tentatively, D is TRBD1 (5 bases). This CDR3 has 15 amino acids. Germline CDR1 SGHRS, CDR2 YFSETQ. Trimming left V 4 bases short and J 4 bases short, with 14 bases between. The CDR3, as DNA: TGCGCCAGCAGCGCGGGACCTAGCGTTAATGAAAAACTGTTTTTT. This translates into CASSAGPSVNEKLFF. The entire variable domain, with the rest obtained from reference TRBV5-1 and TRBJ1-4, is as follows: KAGVTQTPRYLIKTRGQQVTLSCSPISGHRSVSWYQQTPGQGLQFLFEYFSETQRNKGNFPGRFSGRQFSNSRSEMNVSTLELGDSALYLCASSAGPSVNEKLFFGSGTQLSVL.